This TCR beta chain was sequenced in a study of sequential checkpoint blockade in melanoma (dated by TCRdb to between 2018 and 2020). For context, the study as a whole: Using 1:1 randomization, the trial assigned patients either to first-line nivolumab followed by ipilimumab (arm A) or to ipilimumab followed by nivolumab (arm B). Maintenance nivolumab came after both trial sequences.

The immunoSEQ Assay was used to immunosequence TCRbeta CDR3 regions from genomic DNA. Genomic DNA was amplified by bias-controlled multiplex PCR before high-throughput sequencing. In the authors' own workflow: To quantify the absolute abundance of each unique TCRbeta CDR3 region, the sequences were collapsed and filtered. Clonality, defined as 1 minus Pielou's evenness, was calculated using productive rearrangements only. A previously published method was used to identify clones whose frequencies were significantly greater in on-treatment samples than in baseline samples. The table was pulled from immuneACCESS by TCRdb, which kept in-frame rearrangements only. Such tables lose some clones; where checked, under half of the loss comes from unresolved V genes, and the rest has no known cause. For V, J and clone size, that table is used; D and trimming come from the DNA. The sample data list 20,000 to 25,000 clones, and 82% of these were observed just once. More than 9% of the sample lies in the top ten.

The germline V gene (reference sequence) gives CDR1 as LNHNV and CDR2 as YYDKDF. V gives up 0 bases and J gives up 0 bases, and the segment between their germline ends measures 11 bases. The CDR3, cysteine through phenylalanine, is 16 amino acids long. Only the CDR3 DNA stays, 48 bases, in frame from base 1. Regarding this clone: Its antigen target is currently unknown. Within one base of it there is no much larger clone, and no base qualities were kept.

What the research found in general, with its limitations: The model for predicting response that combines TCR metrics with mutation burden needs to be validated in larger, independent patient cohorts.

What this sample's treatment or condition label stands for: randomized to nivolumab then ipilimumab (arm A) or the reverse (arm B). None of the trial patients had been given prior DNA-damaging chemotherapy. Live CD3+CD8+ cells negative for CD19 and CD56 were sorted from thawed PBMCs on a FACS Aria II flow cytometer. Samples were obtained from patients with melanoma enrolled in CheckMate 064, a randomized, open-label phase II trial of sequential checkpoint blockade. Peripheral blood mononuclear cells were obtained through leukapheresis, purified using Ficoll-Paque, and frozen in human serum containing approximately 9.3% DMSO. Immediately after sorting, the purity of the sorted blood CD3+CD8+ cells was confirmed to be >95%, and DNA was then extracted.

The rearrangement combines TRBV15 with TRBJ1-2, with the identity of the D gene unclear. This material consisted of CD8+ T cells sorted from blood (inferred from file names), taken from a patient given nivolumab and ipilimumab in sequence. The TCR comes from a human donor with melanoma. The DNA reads TGTGCCACCAGCAGAGATGTGGTAGAAGCTAACTATGGCTACACCTTC. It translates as CATSRDVVEANYGYTF.